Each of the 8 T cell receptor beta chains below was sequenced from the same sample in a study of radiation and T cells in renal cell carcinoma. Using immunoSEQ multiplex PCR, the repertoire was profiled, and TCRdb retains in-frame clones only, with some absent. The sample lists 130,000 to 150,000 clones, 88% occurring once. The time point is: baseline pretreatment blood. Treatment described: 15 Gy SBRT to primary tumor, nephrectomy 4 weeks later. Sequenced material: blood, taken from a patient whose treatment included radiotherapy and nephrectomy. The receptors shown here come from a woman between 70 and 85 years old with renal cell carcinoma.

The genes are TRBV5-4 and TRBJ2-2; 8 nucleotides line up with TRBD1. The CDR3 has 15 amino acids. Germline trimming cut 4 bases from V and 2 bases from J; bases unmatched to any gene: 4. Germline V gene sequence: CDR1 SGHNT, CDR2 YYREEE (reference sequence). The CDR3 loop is CASSVDRVNTGELFF. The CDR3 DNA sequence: TGTGCCAGCAGCGTGGACAGGGTAAACACCGGGGAGCTGTTTTTT.

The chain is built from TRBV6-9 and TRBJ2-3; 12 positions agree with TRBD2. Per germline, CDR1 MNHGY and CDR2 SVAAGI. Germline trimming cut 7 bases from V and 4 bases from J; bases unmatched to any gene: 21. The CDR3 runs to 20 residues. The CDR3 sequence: CASTHRGLAGPTRGADTQYF. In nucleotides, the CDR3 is TGTGCCAGCACCCATCGGGGACTAGCGGGTCCAACCCGGGGAGCAGATACGCAGTATTTT.

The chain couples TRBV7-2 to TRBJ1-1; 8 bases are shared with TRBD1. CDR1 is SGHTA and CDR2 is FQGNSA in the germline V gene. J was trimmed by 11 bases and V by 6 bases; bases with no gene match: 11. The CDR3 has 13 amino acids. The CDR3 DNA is TGTGCCAGCAGACTAGGACAGGGCAGAGGGGCTTTCTTT. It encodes CASRLGQGRGAFF.

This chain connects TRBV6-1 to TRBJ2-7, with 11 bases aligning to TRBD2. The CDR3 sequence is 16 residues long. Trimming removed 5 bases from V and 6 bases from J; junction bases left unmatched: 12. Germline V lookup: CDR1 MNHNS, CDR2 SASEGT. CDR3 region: CASSKVAGGPPSEQYF. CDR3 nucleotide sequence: TGTGCCAGCAGTAAAGTAGCGGGGGGGCCCCCCAGCGAGCAGTACTTC.

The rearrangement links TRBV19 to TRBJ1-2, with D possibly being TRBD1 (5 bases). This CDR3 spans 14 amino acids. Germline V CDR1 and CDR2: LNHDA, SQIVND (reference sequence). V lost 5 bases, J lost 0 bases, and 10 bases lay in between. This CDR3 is CASSLGGANYGYTF. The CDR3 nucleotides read TGTGCCAGTAGTTTAGGAGGGGCTAACTATGGCTACACCTTC.

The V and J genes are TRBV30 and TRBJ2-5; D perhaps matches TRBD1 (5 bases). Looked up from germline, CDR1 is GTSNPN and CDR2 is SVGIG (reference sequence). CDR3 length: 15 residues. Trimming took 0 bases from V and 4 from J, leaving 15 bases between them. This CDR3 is CAWSVGAGLAETQYF. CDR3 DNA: TGTGCCTGGAGTGTTGGGGCAGGGCTGGCAGAGACCCAGTACTTC.

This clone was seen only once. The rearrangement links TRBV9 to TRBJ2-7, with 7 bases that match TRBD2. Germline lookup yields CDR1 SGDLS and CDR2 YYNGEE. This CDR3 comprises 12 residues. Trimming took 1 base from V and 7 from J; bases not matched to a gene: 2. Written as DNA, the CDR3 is TGTGCCAGCAGCGTAAGAGCGGGGGAGCAGTACTTC. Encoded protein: CASSVRAGEQYF.

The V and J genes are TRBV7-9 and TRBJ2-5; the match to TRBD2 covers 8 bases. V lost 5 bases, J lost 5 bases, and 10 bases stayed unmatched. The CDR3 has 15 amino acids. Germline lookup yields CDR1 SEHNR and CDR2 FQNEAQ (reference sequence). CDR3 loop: CASSPRTSWGETQYF. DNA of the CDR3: TGTGCCAGCAGCCCCCGGACTAGCTGGGGGGAGACCCAGTACTTC. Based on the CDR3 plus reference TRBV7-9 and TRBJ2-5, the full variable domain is DTGVSQNPRHKITKRGQNVTFRCDPISEHNRLYWYRQTLGQGPEFLTYFQNEAQLEKSRLLSDRFSAERPKGSFSTLEIQRTEQGDSAMYLCASSPRTSWGETQYFGPGTRLLVL.